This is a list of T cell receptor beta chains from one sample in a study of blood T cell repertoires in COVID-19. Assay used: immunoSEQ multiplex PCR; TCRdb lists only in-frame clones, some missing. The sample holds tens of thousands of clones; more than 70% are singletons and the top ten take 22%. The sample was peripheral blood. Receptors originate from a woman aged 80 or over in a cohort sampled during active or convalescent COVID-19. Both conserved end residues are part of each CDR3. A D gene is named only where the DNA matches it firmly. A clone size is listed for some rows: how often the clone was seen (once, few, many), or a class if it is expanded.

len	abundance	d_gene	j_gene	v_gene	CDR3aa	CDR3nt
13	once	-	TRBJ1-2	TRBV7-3	CASSREGGYGYTF	TGTGCCAGCAGCCGTGAAGGGGGCTATGGCTACACCTTC
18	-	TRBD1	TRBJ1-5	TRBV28	CASTSRSDRGLYNQPQHF	TGTGCCAGCACCTCAAGGTCGGACAGGGGCCTTTACAATCAGCCCCAGCATTTT
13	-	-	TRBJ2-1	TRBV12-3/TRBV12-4	CASSFVRNNEQFF	TGTGCCAGCAGTTTCGTCAGAAACAATGAGCAGTTCTTC
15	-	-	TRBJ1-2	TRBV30	CAWSVPGQRNYGYTF	TGTGCCTGGAGTGTACCCGGACAGCGGAACTATGGCTACACCTTC
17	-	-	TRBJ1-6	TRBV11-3	CASSFGPPGHYNSPLHF	TGTGCCAGCAGCTTCGGCCCTCCGGGACACTATAATTCACCCCTCCACTTT
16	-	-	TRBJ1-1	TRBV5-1	CASSAEPKPQGTEAFF	TGCGCCAGCAGCGCGGAACCCAAACCTCAGGGAACTGAAGCTTTCTTT
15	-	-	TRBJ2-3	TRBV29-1	CSVAAGWTSTDTQYF	TGCAGCGTTGCGGCAGGCTGGACTAGCACAGATACGCAGTATTTT
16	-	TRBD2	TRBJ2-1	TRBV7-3	CASSPAGSGRGSEQFF	TGTGCCAGCAGCCCCGCGGGTAGCGGGAGGGGTTCTGAGCAGTTCTTC
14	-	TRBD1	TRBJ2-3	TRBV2	CASSGTVFTDTQYF	TGTGCCAGCAGCGGGACAGTATTCACAGATACGCAGTATTTT
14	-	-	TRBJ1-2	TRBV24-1	CATSGGRANYGYTF	TGTGCCACCAGTGGAGGCAGGGCTAACTATGGCTACACCTTC
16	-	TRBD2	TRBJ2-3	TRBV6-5	CASSYELAGEVDTQYF	TGTGCCAGCAGTTACGAACTAGCGGGAGAAGTGGATACGCAGTATTTT
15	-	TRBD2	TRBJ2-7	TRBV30	CAWSVQGLADYEQYF	TGTGCCTGGAGTGTACAAGGACTAGCGGATTACGAGCAGTACTTC
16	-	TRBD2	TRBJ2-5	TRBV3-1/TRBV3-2	CASSQASGGGQETQYF	TGTGCCAGCAGCCAAGCTTCGGGAGGGGGCCAAGAGACCCAGTACTTC
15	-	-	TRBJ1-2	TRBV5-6	CASSYTSTATRGYTF	TGTGCCAGCAGCTATACCTCGACAGCCACGAGGGGCTACACCTTC
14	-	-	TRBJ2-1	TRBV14	CASSPRLTYNEQFF	TGTGCCAGCAGCCCCCGACTCACATACAATGAGCAGTTCTTC
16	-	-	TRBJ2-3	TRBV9	CASSVGLAKYTDTQYF	TGTGCCAGCAGCGTTGGCCTAGCGAAATACACAGATACGCAGTATTTT
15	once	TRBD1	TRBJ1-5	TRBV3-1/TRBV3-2	CASSQGAGGSQPQHF	TGTGCCAGCAGCCAAGGGGCAGGGGGAAGCCAGCCCCAGCATTTT
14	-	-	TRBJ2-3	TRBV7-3	CASSAYGLEDTQYF	TGTGCCAGCAGCGCCTATGGACTTGAAGATACGCAGTATTTT
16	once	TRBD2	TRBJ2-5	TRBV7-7	CASSRTSGTIQETQYF	TGTGCTAGCAGCCGGACTAGCGGGACCATCCAAGAGACCCAGTACTTC
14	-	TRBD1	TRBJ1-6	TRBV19	CASSPGQGGSPLHF	TGTGCCAGTTCCCCGGGACAGGGGGGTTCACCCCTCCACTTT
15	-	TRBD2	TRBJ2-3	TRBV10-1	CASSEVSGSTDTQYF	TGCGCCAGCAGTGAAGTTAGCGGGAGCACAGATACGCAGTATTTT
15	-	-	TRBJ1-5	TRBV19	CASTKEAGVSQPQHF	TGTGCCAGTACTAAGGAAGCAGGGGTTAGTCAGCCCCAGCATTTT
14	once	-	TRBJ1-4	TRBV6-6	CASSWERDNEKLFF	TGTGCCAGCAGTTGGGAGAGAGATAATGAAAAACTGTTTTTT
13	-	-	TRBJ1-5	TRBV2	CASSVSVNQPQHF	TGTGCCAGCAGTGTATCAGTCAATCAGCCCCAGCATTTT
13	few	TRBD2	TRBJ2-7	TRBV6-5	CASTTHGGGEQYF	TGTGCCAGCACCACCCATGGGGGGGGCGAGCAGTACTTC
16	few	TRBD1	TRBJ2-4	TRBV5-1	CASSLGTVLAKNIQYF	TGCGCCAGCAGCCTGGGGACAGTTCTAGCCAAAAACATTCAGTACTTC
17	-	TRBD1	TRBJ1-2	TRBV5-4	CASSSRERWTGGSGYTF	TGTGCCAGCAGCTCCAGAGAGCGGTGGACAGGGGGCAGTGGCTACACCTTC
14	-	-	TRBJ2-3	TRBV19	CASTLGPAGDTQYF	TGTGCCAGTACATTAGGGCCCGCGGGAGATACGCAGTATTTT
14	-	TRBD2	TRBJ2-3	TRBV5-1	CASSVAGSTDTQYF	TGCGCCAGCAGCGTAGCGGGTAGCACAGATACGCAGTATTTT
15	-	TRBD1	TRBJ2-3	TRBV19	CASNRQGPRTDTQYF	TGTGCCAGTAATCGACAGGGCCCTCGCACAGATACGCAGTATTTT
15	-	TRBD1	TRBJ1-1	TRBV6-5	CASRQGGLANTEAFF	TGTGCCAGCAGACAGGGGGGATTGGCGAACACTGAAGCTTTCTTT
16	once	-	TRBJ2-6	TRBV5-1	CASSSLGPEGANVLTF	TGCGCCAGCAGCTCCTTGGGCCCAGAAGGGGCCAACGTCCTGACTTTC
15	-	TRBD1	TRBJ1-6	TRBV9	CASSVGQGENTPLHF	TGTGCCAGCAGCGTAGGTCAGGGGGAAAACACACCCCTCCACTTT
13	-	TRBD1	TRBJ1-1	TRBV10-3	CATSGTEDTEAFF	TGTGCCACCTCAGGGACAGAGGACACTGAAGCTTTCTTT
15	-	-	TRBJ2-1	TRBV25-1	CASSDGPNTYNEQFF	TGTGCCAGCAGTGATGGTCCAAATACATACAATGAGCAGTTCTTC
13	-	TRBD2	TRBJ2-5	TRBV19	CASSFGRGETQYF	TGTGCCAGTAGTTTCGGGAGGGGGGAAACCCAGTACTTC
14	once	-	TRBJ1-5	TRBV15	CATSVQGGNQPQHF	TGTGCCACCAGCGTACAGGGCGGCAATCAGCCCCAGCATTTT
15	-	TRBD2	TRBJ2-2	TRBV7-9	CASSPVGLANGELFF	TGTGCCAGCAGCCCCGTGGGACTAGCGAACGGGGAGCTGTTTTTT
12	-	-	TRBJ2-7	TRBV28	CASSWRVGEQYF	TGTGCCAGCAGTTGGCGGGTGGGAGAGCAGTACTTC
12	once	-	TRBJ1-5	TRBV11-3	CASTSTRQPQHF	TGTGCCAGCACCTCGACTCGGCAGCCCCAGCATTTT